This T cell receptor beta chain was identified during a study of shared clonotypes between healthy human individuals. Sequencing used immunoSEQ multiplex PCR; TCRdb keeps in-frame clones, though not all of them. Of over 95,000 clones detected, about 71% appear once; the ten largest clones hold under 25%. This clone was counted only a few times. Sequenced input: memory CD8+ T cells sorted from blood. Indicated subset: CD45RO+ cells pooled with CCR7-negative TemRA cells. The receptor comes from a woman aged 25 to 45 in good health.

CDR3 residues: CASSLRSLGVSGNTIYF. DNA for the CDR3: TGTGCCAGCAGTTTACGGTCTCTGGGAGTCTCTGGAAACACCATATATTTT. The chain employs TRBV28 and TRBJ1-3; no clear D gene. CDR1 is MDHEN and CDR2 is SYDVKM in the germline V gene. V dropped 2 bases and J dropped 0 bases, with 14 bases sitting between them. There are 17 residues in the CDR3.